Detailed here is one TCR beta chain. CDR3 length equals 15 residues. V lost 5 bases and J 0 bases, leaving 12 bases between the germline ends. Germline V gene lookup returns CDR1 SGDLS and CDR2 YYNGEE. TCRdb's copy holds only in-frame clones and misses some; the assay was immunoSEQ multiplex PCR. Among tens of thousands of clones listed, roughly 84% were seen once. These data belong to a study of OX40 agonist ivuxolimab in advanced cancers. As for the study in general: Patients were treated with intravenous ivuxolimab, dosed at 0.01 to 10 mg/kg and infused every 2 weeks.

This TCR derives from an adult with an advanced solid tumor such as melanoma, head and neck, liver or kidney cancer. The material was CD4+ or CD8+ T cells sorted from blood, obtained in a trial of the OX40 agonist ivuxolimab. The V and J genes are TRBV9 and TRBJ1-3; possible D gene TRBD1, 5 bases. The CDR3 nucleotides read TGTGCCAGCAGTCCGGGACCGAGCTCTGGAAACACCATATATTTT. Protein: CASSPGPSSGNTIYF.